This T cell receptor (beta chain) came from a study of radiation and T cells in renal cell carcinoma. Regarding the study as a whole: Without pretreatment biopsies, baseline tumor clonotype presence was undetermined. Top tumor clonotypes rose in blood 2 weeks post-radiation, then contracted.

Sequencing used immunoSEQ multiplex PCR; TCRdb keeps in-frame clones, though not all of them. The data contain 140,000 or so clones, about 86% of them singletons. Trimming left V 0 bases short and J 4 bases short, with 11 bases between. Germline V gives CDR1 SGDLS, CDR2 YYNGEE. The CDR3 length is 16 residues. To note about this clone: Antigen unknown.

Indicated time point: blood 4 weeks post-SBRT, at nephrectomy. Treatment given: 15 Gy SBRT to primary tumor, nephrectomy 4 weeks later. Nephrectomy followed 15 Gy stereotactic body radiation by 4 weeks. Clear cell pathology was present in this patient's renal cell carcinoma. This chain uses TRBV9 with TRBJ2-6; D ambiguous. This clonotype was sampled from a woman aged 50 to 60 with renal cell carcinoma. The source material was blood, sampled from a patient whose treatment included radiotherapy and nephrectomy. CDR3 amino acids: CASSVGWEIGANVLTF. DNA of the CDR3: TGTGCCAGCAGCGTAGGGTGGGAAATAGGGGCCAACGTCCTGACTTTC.